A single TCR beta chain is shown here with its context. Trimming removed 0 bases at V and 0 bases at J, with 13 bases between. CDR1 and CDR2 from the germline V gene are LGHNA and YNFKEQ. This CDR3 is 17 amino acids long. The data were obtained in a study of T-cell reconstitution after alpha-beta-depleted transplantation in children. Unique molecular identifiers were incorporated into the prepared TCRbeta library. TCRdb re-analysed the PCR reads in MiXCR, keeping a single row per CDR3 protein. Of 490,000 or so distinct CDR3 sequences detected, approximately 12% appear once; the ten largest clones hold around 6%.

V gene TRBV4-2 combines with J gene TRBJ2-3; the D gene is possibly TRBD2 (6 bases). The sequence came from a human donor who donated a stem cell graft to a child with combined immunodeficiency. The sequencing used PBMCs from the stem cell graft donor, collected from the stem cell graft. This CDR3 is CASSQDSLASSTDTQYF. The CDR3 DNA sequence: TGTGCCAGCAGCCAAGACTCCCTAGCGTCTAGCACAGATACGCAGTATTTT.